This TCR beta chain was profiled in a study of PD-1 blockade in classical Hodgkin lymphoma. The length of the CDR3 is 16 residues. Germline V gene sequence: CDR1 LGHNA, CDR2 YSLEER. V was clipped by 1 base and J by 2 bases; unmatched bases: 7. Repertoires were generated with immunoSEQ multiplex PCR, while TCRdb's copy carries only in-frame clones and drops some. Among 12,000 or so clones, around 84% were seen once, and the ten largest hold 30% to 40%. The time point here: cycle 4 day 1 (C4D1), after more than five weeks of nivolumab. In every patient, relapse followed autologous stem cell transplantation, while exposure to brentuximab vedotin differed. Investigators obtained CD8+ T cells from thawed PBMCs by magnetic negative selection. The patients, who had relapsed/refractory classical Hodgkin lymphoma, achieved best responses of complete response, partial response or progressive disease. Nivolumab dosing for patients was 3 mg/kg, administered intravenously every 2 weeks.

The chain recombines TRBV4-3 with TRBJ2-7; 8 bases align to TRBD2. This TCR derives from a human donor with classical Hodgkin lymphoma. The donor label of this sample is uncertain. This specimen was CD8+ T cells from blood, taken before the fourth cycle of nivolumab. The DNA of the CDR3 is TGCGCCAGCAGCCAAGTATCAAGAGCGGGGGCCTACGAGCAGTACTTC. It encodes CASSQVSRAGAYEQYF.